This is a list of T cell receptor beta chains from one sample in a study of blood T cell repertoires in COVID-19. Generated by immunoSEQ multiplex PCR, the TCRdb table keeps only in-frame clones and is missing some. The sample shows 300,000 to 400,000 clones, 86% of them seen only once. The sequencing input was peripheral blood. These receptors came from a woman aged 60-75 years with COVID-19, enrolled during active disease. CDR3s include the opening cysteine and the closing phenylalanine or tryptophan. Each record gives: clone size, CDR3 length, D gene, V gene, J gene, CDR3 protein, CDR3 DNA. D genes are given only for firm matches. Where a row states a size, it is once, few, many or the class of an expanded clone; other rows omit it.

.	14	.	TRBV9	TRBJ2-1	CASSVQDSYNEQFF	TGTGCCAGCAGCGTCCAGGACTCCTACAATGAGCAGTTCTTC
.	13	TRBD1	TRBV11-2	TRBJ2-1	CASSLQQGQGQFF	TGTGCCAGCAGCTTACAACAGGGGCAGGGGCAGTTCTTC
.	16	.	TRBV21-1	TRBJ1-2	CASSKVRGGWEDGYTF	TGTGCCAGCAGCAAAGTCCGGGGCGGATGGGAGGATGGCTACACCTTC
.	14	.	TRBV19	TRBJ1-5	CASDYKGSNQPQHF	TGTGCCAGTGACTATAAAGGGTCGAATCAGCCCCAGCATTTT
.	16	TRBD1	TRBV27	TRBJ1-2	CASSLGQGAGIGGYTF	TGTGCCAGCAGTTTAGGACAGGGGGCCGGTATAGGTGGCTACACCTTC
.	17	TRBD2	TRBV4-3	TRBJ2-7	CASSQEGPSGFSYEQYF	TGCGCCAGCAGCCAAGAAGGTCCTAGCGGATTCTCCTACGAGCAGTACTTC
.	15	TRBD1	TRBV19	TRBJ1-1	CASTFTGGMNTEAFF	TGTGCCAGTACCTTCACAGGGGGCATGAACACTGAAGCTTTCTTT
.	14	.	TRBV6-1	TRBJ2-5	CASSDRSSTETQYF	TGTGCCAGCAGTGATAGGTCTAGCACAGAGACCCAGTACTTC
.	14	.	TRBV19	TRBJ1-1	CASRHGTTNTEAFF	TGTGCCAGTAGACACGGGACAACGAACACTGAAGCTTTCTTT
.	13	.	TRBV12-3/TRBV12-4	TRBJ1-5	CASSRTANQPQHF	TGTGCCAGCAGCCGGACAGCCAATCAGCCCCAGCATTTT
.	12	TRBD1	TRBV29-1	TRBJ2-3	CSVAGGEDTQYF	TGCAGCGTTGCAGGGGGAGAAGATACGCAGTATTTT
.	16	.	TRBV5-1	TRBJ2-1	CASSLVAGQSYNEQFF	TGCGCCAGCAGCTTGGTTGCTGGACAGTCCTACAATGAGCAGTTCTTC
.	16	TRBD2	TRBV7-2	TRBJ2-7	CASSPLNSGGAYEQYF	TGTGCCAGCAGCCCTTTAAATAGCGGGGGGGCGTACGAGCAGTACTTC
.	19	TRBD2	TRBV24-1	TRBJ2-2	CATSDSLPRGAMNTGELFF	TGTGCCACCAGTGATTCCCTCCCGCGGGGGGCAATGAACACCGGGGAGCTGTTTTTT
.	16	TRBD2	TRBV3-1/TRBV3-2	TRBJ2-1	CASSQSGAGAYNEQFF	TGTGCCAGCAGCCAAAGCGGAGCGGGGGCCTACAATGAGCAGTTCTTC
.	15	.	TRBV10-3	TRBJ2-2	CAISSSEKNTGELFF	TGTGCCATCAGTTCTAGCGAAAAAAACACCGGGGAGCTGTTTTTT
once	13	TRBD2	TRBV18	TRBJ2-7	CASLEEGRDEQYF	TGTGCCAGCCTGGAAGAGGGGAGGGACGAGCAGTACTTC
.	16	.	TRBV9	TRBJ2-7	CASSVGSSDRPYEQYF	TGTGCCAGCAGCGTAGGTTCCTCGGACAGACCCTACGAGCAGTACTTC
.	13	.	TRBV28	TRBJ1-2	CASSVAGDYGYTF	TGTGCCAGCAGTGTTGCAGGGGACTATGGCTACACCTTC
once	14	.	TRBV6-2/TRBV6-3	TRBJ2-1	CASSFEMSYNEQFF	TGTGCCAGCAGTTTTGAGATGTCCTACAATGAGCAGTTCTTC
.	15	.	TRBV2	TRBJ1-4	CASSDRGRAREKLFF	TGTGCCAGCAGTGACAGAGGCAGGGCGCGCGAAAAACTGTTTTTT
.	17	.	TRBV23-1	TRBJ1-2	CASSHLLGGQANYGYTF	TGCGCCAGCAGTCACCTCTTGGGGGGGCAGGCTAACTATGGCTACACCTTC
few	19	.	TRBV5-4	TRBJ2-2	CASSSPGLFGTPNTGELFF	TGTGCCAGCAGCTCGCCGGGTCTGTTCGGGACACCTAACACCGGGGAGCTGTTTTTT
.	17	.	TRBV27	TRBJ1-5	CASSLRGTSYSNQPQHF	TGTGCCAGCAGCCTAAGGGGAACCTCGTATAGCAATCAGCCCCAGCATTTT
.	16	.	TRBV5-1	TRBJ1-1	CASSRQPGESNTEAFF	TGCGCCAGCAGCAGACAACCAGGGGAGTCGAACACTGAAGCTTTCTTT
.	13	TRBD1	TRBV29-1	TRBJ1-5	CSVAGQGNQPQHF	TGCAGCGTTGCGGGACAGGGTAATCAGCCCCAGCATTTT
.	13	TRBD2	TRBV7-9	TRBJ2-1	CASGLAVGNEQFF	TGTGCCAGCGGGCTAGCGGTGGGCAATGAGCAGTTCTTC
.	15	TRBD1	TRBV9	TRBJ1-6	CASSVGQGSDSPLHF	TGTGCCAGCAGCGTTGGACAGGGGAGTGATTCACCCCTCCACTTT
.	14	.	TRBV19	TRBJ2-5	CASSSGTVRGTQYF	TGTGCCAGTAGTTCCGGCACTGTGCGGGGGACCCAGTACTTC
.	15	.	TRBV27	TRBJ1-5	CASSPADRAGQPQHF	TGTGCCAGCAGTCCGGCCGACAGAGCTGGCCAGCCCCAGCATTTT
.	15	.	TRBV27	TRBJ1-6	CASSFPRVLNSPLHF	TGTGCCAGCAGTTTCCCGAGGGTCCTTAATTCACCCCTCCACTTT
few	15	TRBD1	TRBV30	TRBJ1-3	CAWSATGGYRNTIYF	TGTGCCTGGAGCGCAACAGGGGGCTATAGAAACACCATATATTTT
.	15	.	TRBV6-1	TRBJ1-2	CASSEWEPRNYGYTF	TGTGCCAGCAGTGAATGGGAGCCCCGGAACTATGGCTACACCTTC
.	14	TRBD2	TRBV7-3	TRBJ2-1	CASSLAGGSTEQFF	TGTGCCAGCAGCTTAGCGGGGGGCTCGACCGAGCAGTTCTTC
.	13	.	TRBV5-1	TRBJ2-3	CASRPGATDTQYF	TGCGCCAGCCGCCCAGGGGCCACAGATACGCAGTATTTT
.	16	.	TRBV5-5	TRBJ2-6	CASKQAMPSGANVLTF	TGTGCCAGCAAGCAGGCGATGCCCTCTGGGGCCAACGTCCTGACTTTC
.	9	.	TRBV11-3	TRBJ2-2	CATRGELFF	TGTGCCACCCGCGGGGAGCTGTTTTTT
.	14	TRBD1	TRBV7-9	TRBJ2-7	CASSDPTGRHEQYF	TGTGCCAGCAGCGACCCGACAGGGAGACACGAGCAGTACTTC
.	16	TRBD2	TRBV18	TRBJ2-7	CASSPPISGGQHEQYF	TGTGCCAGCTCCCCCCCCATTAGCGGGGGGCAACACGAGCAGTACTTC
once	12	.	TRBV12-3/TRBV12-4	TRBJ1-2	CASSYRDYGYTF	TGTGCCAGCAGTTACAGGGACTATGGCTACACCTTC
once	14	.	TRBV19	TRBJ2-7	CASSMTRYSYEQYF	TGTGCCAGTAGTATGACAAGGTATTCCTACGAGCAGTACTTC
once	14	.	TRBV6-5	TRBJ2-7	CASSYGAGTYEQYF	TGTGCCAGCAGTTACGGGGCAGGGACCTACGAGCAGTACTTC
.	13	.	TRBV15	TRBJ2-7	CATSRDRYREQYF	TGTGCCACCAGCAGAGATCGATACAGAGAGCAGTACTTC
.	12	.	TRBV2	TRBJ1-1	CASIRGGSEAFF	TGTGCCAGCATCCGAGGTGGGAGTGAAGCTTTCTTT
.	15	.	TRBV5-8	TRBJ2-7	CASSLATGSPYEQYF	TGTGCCAGCAGCTTGGCCACAGGGTCCCCCTACGAGCAGTACTTC
.	13	.	TRBV7-2	TRBJ2-7	CASSLGPLYEQYF	TGTGCCAGCAGCTTAGGTCCACTCTACGAGCAGTACTTC
.	11	.	TRBV30	TRBJ2-2	CAWADTGELFF	TGTGCCTGGGCCGACACCGGGGAGCTGTTTTTT
.	13	.	TRBV19	TRBJ2-5	CASTGDSQETQYF	TGTGCCAGTACTGGGGACTCGCAAGAGACCCAGTACTTC
.	16	TRBD1	TRBV18	TRBJ2-3	CASSPAVGQGINTQYF	TGTGCCAGCTCACCAGCGGTCGGACAGGGAATAAATACGCAGTATTTT
.	12	.	TRBV19	TRBJ2-2	CASSATTGELFF	TGTGCCAGTAGTGCAACAACCGGGGAGCTGTTTTTT
.	14	.	TRBV7-6	TRBJ1-5	CASSETQGNQPQHF	TGTGCCAGCAGCGAGACACAGGGAAATCAGCCCCAGCATTTT
.	17	TRBD1	TRBV7-9	TRBJ2-3	CASRPSPVGQLRDTQYF	TGTGCCAGCAGGCCAAGTCCTGTGGGACAGTTAAGAGATACGCAGTATTTT
.	14	TRBD2	TRBV30	TRBJ2-7	CAWSSGIGYYEQYF	TGTGCCTGGAGCAGCGGGATCGGCTACTACGAGCAGTACTTC
.	16	TRBD2	TRBV7-8	TRBJ2-1	CASSSRLAGGYNEQFF	TGTGCCAGCAGCTCCAGACTAGCGGGGGGTTACAATGAGCAGTTCTTC
.	15	.	TRBV6-5	TRBJ1-6	CASSYGGFYNSPLHF	TGTGCCAGCAGTTACGGGGGGTTCTATAATTCACCCCTCCACTTT